The rows below give T cell receptor beta chains drawn from one sample of a study of cytomegalovirus exposure and HLA in healthy donors. The repertoire was sequenced with immunoSEQ multiplex PCR; TCRdb's copy has only in-frame clones and lacks some. The data hold under 100,000 clones, with 84% observed a single time. The sample consisted of PBMCs. Every receptor here comes from a woman aged 18-30 years in good health and CMV-seropositive. CDR3s include the opening cysteine and the closing phenylalanine or tryptophan. D genes are given only for firm matches. Only part of the rows carry a size: once, few, many, or a class if the clone is expanded.

V gene	D gene	J gene	clone size	CDR3 DNA	CDR3 protein
TRBV2	NA	TRBJ2-7	NA	TGTGCCAGCATTCTGGGACTCCCTCCCTACGAGCAGTACTTC	CASILGLPPYEQYF
TRBV6-5	TRBD2	TRBJ2-1	few	TGTGCCAGCAGTTACGACAGCGGGGAATACAATGAGCAGTTCTTC	CASSYDSGEYNEQFF
TRBV10-3	NA	TRBJ1-6	NA	TGTGCCATCAGTGAAAACGGGGGATCCGGGTCCCATGATAATTCACCCCTCCACTTT	CAISENGGSGSHDNSPLHF
TRBV18	TRBD1	TRBJ2-7	NA	TGTGCCAGCTCACGACTCGACAGGGGGCTTTCCTACGAGCAGTACTTC	CASSRLDRGLSYEQYF
TRBV4-2	NA	TRBJ1-6	NA	TGTGCCAGCAGCCAAGATGGTGGCAATAATTCACCCCTCCACTTT	CASSQDGGNNSPLHF
TRBV7-8	NA	TRBJ1-3	NA	TGTGCCAGCAGCTCTTTCGGGGGCTCTGGAAACACCATATATTTT	CASSSFGGSGNTIYF
TRBV9	NA	TRBJ1-6	NA	TGTGCCAGCAGCGTATGGGGCATCAATTCACCCCTCCACTTT	CASSVWGINSPLHF
TRBV7-2	TRBD2	TRBJ2-7	NA	TGTGCCAGCAGCTTAGCCTCAGCGGGGGGGGGTTACGAGCAGTACTTC	CASSLASAGGGYEQYF
TRBV14	TRBD1	TRBJ2-7	NA	TGTGCCAGCAGCTCTTACCGGGACAGTTCCTACGAGCAGTACTTC	CASSSYRDSSYEQYF
TRBV6-5	NA	TRBJ1-1	NA	TGTGCCAGCAGTCCCAACAGGGAACGGGCTTTCTTT	CASSPNRERAFF
TRBV7-8	NA	TRBJ1-1	NA	TGTGCCAGCAGGCTAGGGGGGGGCCCTGAAGCTTTCTTT	CASRLGGGPEAFF
TRBV7-3	NA	TRBJ2-7	NA	TGTGCCAGCAGGTTGGACGGGGACTACGAGCAGTACTTC	CASRLDGDYEQYF
TRBV19	NA	TRBJ1-4	NA	TGTGCCTGCTCTAGAGCCCATAATGAAAAACTGTTTTTT	CACSRAHNEKLFF
TRBV2	NA	TRBJ1-6	NA	TGTGCCAGCAAAGAGGGATCAACCTATAATTCACCCCTCCACTTT	CASKEGSTYNSPLHF
TRBV4-2	NA	TRBJ2-5	NA	TGTGCCAGCAGCCAAACAGGGAACACAGAGACCCAGTACTTC	CASSQTGNTETQYF
TRBV6-4	NA	TRBJ1-5	NA	TGTGCCAGCAGTGACTCCCCCCTGAGGGGGAGTGATCAGCCCCAGCATTTT	CASSDSPLRGSDQPQHF
TRBV9	TRBD1	TRBJ2-7	NA	TGTGCCAGCAGCGTCGGGACAGGGAATCACGAGCAGTACTTC	CASSVGTGNHEQYF
TRBV19	NA	TRBJ1-5	NA	TGTGCCACCTGGGACCCAGCGGGCCTACAGCCCCAGCATTTT	CATWDPAGLQPQHF
TRBV10-3	NA	TRBJ2-7	few	TGTGCCATCAGTCCGGGTTTGGACGAGCAGTACTTC	CAISPGLDEQYF
TRBV6-1	NA	TRBJ2-7	few	TGTGCCAGCATCAAATCCTACGAGCAGTACTTC	CASIKSYEQYF
TRBV27	NA	TRBJ1-4	NA	TGTGCCAGCAGTTTCCAGAACAATGAAAAACTGTTTTTT	CASSFQNNEKLFF
TRBV7-2	NA	TRBJ2-1	NA	TGTGCCAGCAGCTTGGGGGGGGGACAGGAATACAATGAGCAGTTCTTC	CASSLGGGQEYNEQFF
TRBV4-3	NA	TRBJ1-2	NA	TGCGCCAGCAGCCAAGATTATACAGATAACTATGGCTACACCTTC	CASSQDYTDNYGYTF
TRBV7-3	NA	TRBJ1-1	NA	TGTGCCAGCAGCCCCACCCCCGGGACTGAAGCTTTCTTT	CASSPTPGTEAFF
TRBV7-9	TRBD1	TRBJ2-5	NA	TGTGCCAGCAGCCTGGACAGGGGAGAGACCCAGTACTTC	CASSLDRGETQYF
TRBV18	TRBD1	TRBJ2-5	NA	TGTGCCAGCTCCCAGGGGGCGACGGAGACCCAGTACTTC	CASSQGATETQYF
TRBV6-5	NA	TRBJ1-2	NA	TGTGCCAGCAGTTACGAGGGCATAGCTAACTATGGCTACACCTTC	CASSYEGIANYGYTF
TRBV7-2	NA	TRBJ2-3	once	TGTGCCAGCAGCCAACAAGGGATTAGCGCAGATACGCAGTATTTT	CASSQQGISADTQYF
TRBV5-1	TRBD1	TRBJ2-7	NA	TGCGCCAGCAGCTTGGAAGAGACAGGGACCAACGAGCAGTACTTC	CASSLEETGTNEQYF
TRBV15	NA	TRBJ1-5	NA	TGTGCCACCAGCAGAGATGGGGCAGATAACAATCAGCCCCAGCATTTT	CATSRDGADNNQPQHF
TRBV10-3	NA	TRBJ2-1	NA	TGTGCCATCAGTGTAAAGACTAGCTACAATGAGCAGTTCTTC	CAISVKTSYNEQFF
TRBV4-2	TRBD1	TRBJ1-2	once	TGTGCCAGCAGCCAAGAAGGGGGGACAGTGGGCTACACCTTC	CASSQEGGTVGYTF
TRBV27	NA	TRBJ1-1	NA	TGTGCCAGCAGTAGCCTAAGCTCCACTGAAGCTTTCTTT	CASSSLSSTEAFF
TRBV9	NA	TRBJ2-7	NA	TGTGCCAGCAGCGTAGCCGGACTCACTGCCTACGAGCAGTACTTC	CASSVAGLTAYEQYF
TRBV6-1	TRBD1	TRBJ2-1	NA	TGTGCCAGCACCGGGACGAGACAGGGCTACAATGAGCAGTTCTTC	CASTGTRQGYNEQFF
TRBV5-6	TRBD1	TRBJ2-1	NA	TGTGCCAGCAGCCCCAGGGGGCTTGCGGACAAAAGCAATGAGCAGTTCTTC	CASSPRGLADKSNEQFF
TRBV7-9	NA	TRBJ2-7	NA	TGTGCCAGCAGCTTAGTCTCGGTTTACGAGCAGTACTTC	CASSLVSVYEQYF
TRBV10-3	NA	TRBJ2-2	NA	TGTGCCATCAGGTCGGGGGAAAACACCGGGGAGCTGTTTTTT	CAIRSGENTGELFF
TRBV4-3	TRBD1	TRBJ1-2	NA	TGCGCCAGCCGCCCCGGGCAGGGGGCATATGGCTACACCTTC	CASRPGQGAYGYTF
TRBV4-2	TRBD2	TRBJ2-1	once	TGTGCCAGCAGCCAAGGGACTAGCGGGGGTTACAATGAGCAGTTCTTC	CASSQGTSGGYNEQFF
TRBV6-1	TRBD1	TRBJ2-5	once	TGTGCCAGCAGTGAAGTGAGTGGGACAGGCCAAGAGACCCAGTACTTC	CASSEVSGTGQETQYF
TRBV7-2	NA	TRBJ2-7	NA	TGTGCCAGCAGGAAACAGGGATACGAGCAGTACTTC	CASRKQGYEQYF